These T cell receptor beta chains were read from a single sample in a study of shared clonotypes between healthy human individuals. Repertoires were generated with immunoSEQ multiplex PCR, while TCRdb's copy carries only in-frame clones and drops some. The repertoire holds over a million clones, with around 82% as singletons. The sample comprised memory CD4+ T cells from PBMCs. Receptors originate from a man younger than 35 in good health. Some clones in this sample may be carry-over from other donors' samples. The CDR3 runs from the conserved cysteine through the conserved F or W. The order of the fields is D gene, J gene, clone size, V gene, CDR3 protein, CDR3 DNA. A D gene is named only where the DNA matches it firmly. Size is omitted from some rows. Given values are once, few, many or a class for expanded clones.

NA TRBJ2-1 NA TRBV7-8 CASSLSRGRSYNEQFF TGTGCCAGCAGCTTATCTCGTGGGAGAAGCTACAATGAGCAGTTCTTC
NA TRBJ2-7 NA TRBV4-1 CASSQVFGTASYEQYF TGCGCCAGCAGCCAAGTGTTCGGGACTGCTAGCTACGAGCAGTACTTC
NA TRBJ1-2 NA TRBV7-2 CASSLVRDWGYTF TGTGCCAGCAGCTTAGTGCGAGATTGGGGCTACACCTTC
TRBD2 TRBJ2-3 NA TRBV4-3 CASSQGRGAGDTQYF TGCGCCAGCAGCCAAGGTCGGGGAGCGGGGGATACGCAGTATTTT
TRBD1 TRBJ1-2 NA TRBV27 CASSLWMGDRARGYTF TGTGCCAGCAGTTTATGGATGGGGGACAGGGCACGTGGCTACACCTTC
NA TRBJ1-2 NA TRBV6-1 CASSDGSRLGYTF TGTGCCAGCAGTGATGGGAGCAGGCTTGGCTACACCTTC
NA TRBJ2-5 NA TRBV21-1 CASSPGTEETQYF TGTGCCAGCAGCCCCGGGACTGAAGAGACCCAGTACTTC
TRBD1 TRBJ2-7 NA TRBV6-5 CASTNRDRTYEQYF TGTGCCAGCACAAACCGGGACAGAACCTACGAGCAGTACTTC
TRBD2 TRBJ2-2 few TRBV7-9 CASSLGLAATGELFF TGTGCCAGCAGCTTAGGACTAGCGGCGACCGGGGAGCTGTTTTTT
TRBD1 TRBJ1-6 NA TRBV19 CASGQGANSPLHF TGTGCCAGTGGACAGGGAGCTAATTCACCCCTCCACTTT
NA TRBJ1-5 NA TRBV6-1 CASRWVGNQPQHF TGTGCCAGCCGCTGGGTTGGCAATCAGCCCCAGCATTTT
NA TRBJ1-5 few TRBV19 CASTTRGISQPQHF TGTGCCAGTACGACTAGGGGGATCAGCCAGCCCCAGCATTTT
NA TRBJ2-3 NA TRBV19 CASSMQVQDTQYF TGTGCCAGTAGTATGCAGGTCCAAGATACGCAGTATTTT